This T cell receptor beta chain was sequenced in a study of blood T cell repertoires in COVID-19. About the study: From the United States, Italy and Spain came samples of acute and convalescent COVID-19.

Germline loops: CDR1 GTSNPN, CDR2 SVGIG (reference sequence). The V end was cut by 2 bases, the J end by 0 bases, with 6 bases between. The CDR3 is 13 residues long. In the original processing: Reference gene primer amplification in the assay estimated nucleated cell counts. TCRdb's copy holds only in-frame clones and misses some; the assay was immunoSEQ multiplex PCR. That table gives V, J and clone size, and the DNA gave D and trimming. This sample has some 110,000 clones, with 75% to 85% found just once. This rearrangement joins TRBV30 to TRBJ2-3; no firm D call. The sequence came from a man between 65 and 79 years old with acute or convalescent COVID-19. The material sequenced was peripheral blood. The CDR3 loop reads CAWSTRSTDTQYF. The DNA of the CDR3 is TGTGCCTGGAGTACCAGAAGCACAGATACGCAGTATTTT.